The 25 T cell receptor beta chains listed next were all sequenced from one sample in a study of cytomegalovirus exposure and HLA in healthy donors. PCR used 60 Vbeta primers and 13 Jbeta primers. TCRdb keeps only in-frame clones here, not all; method: immunoSEQ multiplex PCR. The data contain about 110,000 clones, 74% of them seen just once; the ten biggest clones take up over 2.5%. The sequencing sample was made of PBMCs. These receptors were collected from a man aged 45-65 years in good health and CMV-seropositive.

This sequence joins TRBV11-2 and TRBJ2-3; D perhaps matches TRBD2 (5 bases). V lost 5 bases, J lost 6 bases, and 15 bases lay in between. The length of the CDR3 is 14 residues. Germline-derived CDR1 and CDR2 are SGHAT and FQNNGV. CDR3 nucleotide sequence: TGTGCCAGCAGCCCGACTGGACGCGGGGATACGCAGTATTTT. The encoded protein is CASSPTGRGDTQYF.

This clone occurred many times. At the DNA level, this CDR3 is encoded by other sequences in the same sample as well. The chain carries TRBV7-2 and TRBJ2-3, with 7 bases fitting TRBD2. The CDR3 spans 16 residues. In germline, CDR1 is SGHTA, CDR2 FQGNSA. Unmatched junction bases numbered 9, after V lost 1 base and J lost 5 bases. CDR3 sequence reads: CASSLVAGAGEDTQYF. DNA of the CDR3: TGTGCCAGCAGCTTAGTGGCGGGAGCTGGGGAAGATACGCAGTATTTT.

The CDR3 reads CASSLRSAGDFAYEQYF. The CDR3, as DNA: TGTGCCAGCAGCTTAAGGTCCGCGGGGGACTTCGCCTACGAGCAGTACTTC. The chain carries TRBV7-2 and TRBJ2-7; 7 bases agree with TRBD2. The CDR3 totals 17 residues. The J segment lost 2 bases and the V segment lost 2 bases, leaving 12 bases of the junction unmatched. Germline V lookup: CDR1 SGHTA, CDR2 FQGNSA.

The chain recombines TRBV21-1 with TRBJ2-4; TRBD1 is the table's D call and was not checked against the DNA. TRBV21-1 is shown as a pseudogene. There are 15 residues in the CDR3. The CDR3 reads CASGTLFLAKNIQYF. In DNA, the CDR3 is TGTGCCAGCGGGACACTGTTCCTAGCCAAAAACATTCAGTACTTC.

The V gene is TRBV15, the J gene TRBJ2-3; D may be TRBD2 (5 bases). The CDR3 is made up of 17 amino acids. Trimming removed 0 bases at V and 1 base at J, with 14 bases between. CDR1 is LNHNV, CDR2 YYDKDF, per germline (reference sequence). The CDR3 bases are TGTGCCACCAGCAGAGATCTAGACCTAGCTCGCACAGATACGCAGTATTTT. This translates into CATSRDLDLARTDTQYF. The variable domain in full, completed from reference TRBV15 and TRBJ2-3, reads DAMVIQNPRYQVTQFGKPVTLSCSQTLNHNVMYWYQQKSSQAPKLLFHYYDKDFNNEADTPDNFQSRRPNTSFCFLDIRSPGLGDTAMYLCATSRDLDLARTDTQYFGPGTRLTVL.

CDR3 protein: CAISSRLASGGEQFF. The DNA of the CDR3 is TGTGCCATCAGTTCACGACTAGCGAGCGGGGGTGAGCAGTTCTTC. The V call is TRBV10-3, the J call TRBJ2-1, with TRBD2 matching over 8 bases. The CDR3 has 15 amino acids. V lost 5 bases, J lost 9 bases, and 12 bases stayed unmatched. Germline assignment: CDR1 ENHRY and CDR2 SYGVKD.

This sequence joins TRBV19 and TRBJ1-5; D uncertain. This CDR3 is built from 12 residues. Germline V gives CDR1 LNHDA, CDR2 SQIVND (reference sequence). V lost 6 bases and J lost 5, with 8 bases in between. CDR3 bases: TGTGCCAGTAGCCTCCTCGATCAGCCCCAGCATTTT. It translates to CASSLLDQPQHF.

The chain joins TRBV19 to TRBJ2-2; possibly TRBD1 for D (5 bases). The germline V gene encodes CDR1 LNHDA and CDR2 SQIVND (reference sequence). Between the trimmed V and J ends, which lost 5 bases and 0 bases, there was a span of 13 bases. The length of the CDR3 is 16 residues. In nucleotides, the CDR3 is TGTGCCAGTAGTCCACGAAGGGGTACGAACACCGGGGAGCTGTTTTTT. Its translation: CASSPRRGTNTGELFF.

V and J are TRBV6-5 and TRBJ2-5; no clear D gene. V gave up 1 base and J gave up 1 base, with 4 bases separating them. The CDR3 loop spans 13 amino acids. Germline CDR1 and CDR2: MNHEY and SVGAGI. The CDR3 protein is CASSYWAQETQYF. The DNA for the CDR3 is TGTGCCAGCAGTTACTGGGCCCAAGAGACCCAGTACTTC.

The J gene is TRBJ2-5, the V gene TRBV5-1; D possibly corresponds to TRBD1 (5 bases). V was shortened by 4 bases and J by 1 base, with 11 bases between the two germline ends. The CDR3 contains 14 residues. The germline gives CDR1 SGHRS, CDR2 YFSETQ. The chain's CDR3 is CASSRQGSQETQYF. The CDR3, as DNA: TGCGCCAGCAGCCGCCAGGGTTCCCAAGAGACCCAGTACTTC.

In this sample, this clone turned up a few times. This chain connects TRBV7-3 to TRBJ1-1; weak D call: TRBD1 (6 bases). Trimming removed 5 bases at V and 4 bases at J, with 11 bases between. CDR1 is SGHTA, CDR2 FQGTGA, per germline. This CDR3 comprises 13 residues. CDR3 amino acids: CASSTQGVTEAFF. CDR3 coding DNA: TGTGCCAGCAGCACACAGGGTGTCACTGAAGCTTTCTTT.

The rearrangement joins TRBV6-1 to TRBJ2-5, with TRBD1 matching over 9 bases. V was pared by 4 bases and J by 2 bases, with 11 bases of the junction left unmatched. The CDR3 is made up of 17 amino acids. Germline V CDR1 and CDR2: MNHNS, SASEGT. CDR3 nucleotides: TGTGCCAGCAGTGTCTCCCTACAGGGGGCGAAGCAAGAGACCCAGTACTTC. Protein sequence: CASSVSLQGAKQETQYF.

V and J are TRBV7-9 and TRBJ1-5, with a tentative D call TRBD1 (6 bases). The CDR3 sequence is 16 residues long. Trimming took 4 bases from V and 4 from J, leaving 17 bases between them. Germline CDR1 SEHNR, CDR2 FQNEAQ (reference sequence). Here the CDR3 DNA reads TGTGCCAGCAGCTCGGCTCGGGCAGGGGATAATCAGCCCCAGCATTTT. This codes for CASSSARAGDNQPQHF.

The gene calls are TRBV5-1 and TRBJ1-2; D gene unclear. This CDR3 comprises 11 residues. Trimming left V 2 bases short and J 8 bases short, with 7 bases between. Germline-derived CDR1 and CDR2 are SGHRS and YFSETQ. This CDR3 reads CASSFGGGYTF. CDR3 coding DNA: TGCGCCAGCAGCTTTGGAGGCGGCTACACCTTC.

The V gene is TRBV19, the J gene TRBJ2-1; 11 nucleotides line up with TRBD2. The CDR3 has 16 residues. Germline-derived CDR1 and CDR2 are LNHDA and SQIVND (reference sequence). The V gene end was trimmed by 5 bases and the J gene end by 4 bases; junction bases not matched to a gene: 7. The CDR3 DNA reads as TGTGCCAGTAGTGCCCCACTAGCGGGAGTTTACAATGAGCAGTTCTTC. It is translated as CASSAPLAGVYNEQFF. Together with reference TRBV19 and TRBJ2-1, the CDR3 gives the full variable domain: DGGITQSPKYLFRKEGQNVTLSCEQNLNHDAMYWYRQDPGQGLRLIYYSQIVNDFQKGDIAEGYSVSREKKESFPLTVTSAQKNPTAFYLCASSAPLAGVYNEQFFGPGTRLTVL.

The rearrangement joins TRBV7-2 to TRBJ1-4; a weak D match, TRBD1 (5 bases). The length of the CDR3 is 14 residues. With 5 bases removed from V and 8 bases from J, the gap between germline ends came to 15 bases. Germline CDR1 SGHTA, CDR2 FQGNSA. The CDR3 here is CASSPGLGWEKLFF. CDR3 coding DNA: TGTGCCAGCAGCCCGGGACTCGGTTGGGAAAAACTGTTTTTT. The whole variable domain, remainder taken from reference TRBV7-2 and TRBJ1-4, is GAGVSQSPSNKVTEKGKDVELRCDPISGHTALYWYRQSLGQGLEFLIYFQGNSAPDKSGLPSDRFSAERTGGSVSTLTIQRTQQEDSAVYLCASSPGLGWEKLFFGSGTQLSVL.

A few counts support this clone. The chain combines TRBV28 with TRBJ1-2; 7 nucleotides align to TRBD1. CDR1 and CDR2 from the germline V gene are MDHEN and SYDVKM. CDR3 size: 17 residues. V was clipped by 4 bases and J by 8 bases; unmatched bases: 19. CDR3 sequence (DNA): TGTGCCAGCAGTTCCGGAGGGGGCGGGATTAAGATGATGGGCTACACCTTC. Residues: CASSSGGGGIKMMGYTF.

The rearrangement uses TRBV19 and TRBJ1-3; D possibly corresponds to TRBD1 (5 bases). Germline lookup yields CDR1 LNHDA and CDR2 SQIVND (reference sequence). The CDR3 has 15 amino acids. V was trimmed by 5 bases and J by 2 bases, leaving 13 bases between them. Here the CDR3 reads CASSSQGKPGNTIYF. Written as DNA, the CDR3 is TGTGCCAGTAGTTCCCAGGGTAAGCCTGGAAACACCATATATTTT.

The chain is built from TRBV5-6 and TRBJ2-7; the D gene is possibly TRBD1 (5 bases). Deletions cut 1 base from V and 3 bases from J, with 14 bases between. The CDR3 extends over 15 amino acids. Per the germline V gene, CDR1 is SGHDT and CDR2 is YYEEEE. In DNA form, the CDR3 reads TGTGCCAGCAGCTTGTTGGGGCCCCACGGCTACGAGCAGTACTTC. Translated: CASSLLGPHGYEQYF.

V and J are TRBV5-1 and TRBJ2-7; TRBD1 might be the D (5 bases). The germline V and J ends were trimmed by 7 bases and 3 bases, with 17 bases remaining between them. Germline V lookup: CDR1 SGHRS, CDR2 YFSETQ. The CDR3 spans 14 residues. The CDR3 sequence is CASGPEAGLYEQYF. The CDR3 DNA reads TGCGCCAGCGGACCTGAGGCAGGGCTCTACGAGCAGTACTTC. The variable domain in full, completed from reference TRBV5-1 and TRBJ2-7, reads KAGVTQTPRYLIKTRGQQVTLSCSPISGHRSVSWYQQTPGQGLQFLFEYFSETQRNKGNFPGRFSGRQFSNSRSEMNVSTLELGDSALYLCASGPEAGLYEQYFGPGTRLTVT.

This chain connects TRBV5-1 to TRBJ2-3; 8 positions match TRBD1. The germline V gene has CDR1 SGHRS and CDR2 YFSETQ. The V gene end was trimmed by 5 bases and the J gene end by 4 bases; junction bases not matched to a gene: 9. The CDR3 runs 15 residues. CDR3: CASRVMAGGADTQYF. CDR3 nucleotides: TGCGCCAGCAGGGTCATGGCAGGGGGCGCAGATACGCAGTATTTT.

The rearrangement uses TRBV7-8 and TRBJ1-1; 7 bases line up with TRBD1. This CDR3 has 14 residues. Losses at the gene ends were 3 bases for V and 6 bases for J; bases not matched to a gene: 7. Germline assignment: CDR1 SGHVS and CDR2 FQNEAQ. The CDR3, as DNA: TGTGCCAGCAGCTTCCGACAGGGTAGCCCTGAAGCTTTCTTT. Protein product: CASSFRQGSPEAFF.

The chain couples TRBV6-1 to TRBJ1-5; TRBD1 agrees at 8 bases. Germline assignment: CDR1 MNHNS and CDR2 SASEGT. Trimming removed 4 bases from V and 1 base from J; junction bases left unmatched: 3. CDR3 length equals 15 residues. DNA for the CDR3: TGTGCCAGCAGTGCGGGACAGGTCAGCAATCAGCCCCAGCATTTT. Translating gives CASSAGQVSNQPQHF.

The J gene is TRBJ2-7, the V gene TRBV7-8, with D tentatively TRBD1 (5 bases). This CDR3 spans 13 amino acids. Trimming pared 5 bases from V and 3 bases from J, leaving 11 bases between. Germline CDR1 and CDR2: SGHVS and FQNEAQ. The CDR3 DNA sequence: TGTGCCAGCAGCCGAGTTACAGGCTACGAGCAGTACTTC. It encodes CASSRVTGYEQYF.

The chain links TRBV5-4 to TRBJ2-7; D may be TRBD2 (6 bases). The CDR3 is made up of 14 amino acids. Germline values: CDR1 SGHNT, CDR2 YYREEE (reference sequence). V lost 4 bases and J lost 6, with 17 bases in between. The CDR3 region is CASSLLRDSPEQYF. CDR3 sequence (DNA): TGTGCCAGCAGCCTACTCCGGGACTCTCCCGAGCAGTACTTC.